The 2 T cell receptor beta chains reported below all come from one sample, sequenced in a study of OX40 agonist ivuxolimab in advanced cancers. Clones were sequenced by immunoSEQ multiplex PCR, and TCRdb holds only the in-frame ones, with some missing. Of around 40,000 clones listed, 75% to 90% are singletons. Material: CD4+ or CD8+ T cells sorted from blood, obtained in a trial of the OX40 agonist ivuxolimab. Source of these receptors: an adult with an advanced solid tumor such as melanoma, head and neck, liver or kidney cancer.

This chain uses TRBV5-1 with TRBJ1-2; 9 positions match TRBD1. The germline V gene encodes CDR1 SGHRS and CDR2 YFSETQ. The CDR3 is made up of 17 amino acids. J gave up 2 bases and V 0 bases, and 8 bases lay outside the gene matches. The CDR3 nucleotides read TGCGCCAGCAGCTTGGGATGGGGAGACAGGGGGAACTATGGCTACACCTTC. Residues: CASSLGWGDRGNYGYTF. Supplemented by reference TRBV5-1 and TRBJ1-2, the full variable domain reads KAGVTQTPRYLIKTRGQQVTLSCSPISGHRSVSWYQQTPGQGLQFLFEYFSETQRNKGNFPGRFSGRQFSNSRSEMNVSTLELGDSALYLCASSLGWGDRGNYGYTFGSGTRLTVV.

The chain links TRBV7-2 to TRBJ2-1; 11 bases are a match to TRBD2. The junction had 7 bases not matched to a gene; V was cut back by 2 bases and J by 7 bases. From germline, CDR1 is SGHTA and CDR2 FQGNSA. The CDR3 is 16 residues long. The CDR3: CASSLRRLAGSNEQFF. As DNA, the CDR3 is TGTGCCAGCAGCTTAAGGAGACTAGCGGGGTCGAATGAGCAGTTCTTC.